These T cell receptor beta chains were read from a single sample in a study of blood T cell repertoires in COVID-19. Sequencing used immunoSEQ multiplex PCR; TCRdb keeps in-frame clones, though not all of them. Of more than 75,000 clones in the sample, almost 90% were seen once. Material: peripheral blood. The receptor set was obtained from a woman aged 80 or over with acute or convalescent COVID-19. Both conserved end residues are part of each CDR3.

>TRBJ1-2|13|TRBV30
CAWEWASPWGYTF
>TRBJ2-1|16|TRBV5-6
CASSLDSLAGGREQFF
>TRBJ2-3|13|TRBV29-1
CSARQGVTDTQYF
>TRBJ2-3|15|TRBV19
CASSIRRGQGDTQYF
>TRBJ2-7|19|TRBV19
CASSRTGAKTSGRWDEQYF
>TRBJ1-4|17|TRBV5-4
CASSFGQGANSNEKLFF
>TRBJ2-1|14|TRBV5-1
CASKSGGSYNEQFF
>TRBJ1-1|14|TRBV28
CASSPSVARTEAFF
>TRBJ1-1|15|TRBV10-3
CAISGGGGIDTEAFF
>TRBJ1-1|15|TRBV9
CASSEQGAINTEAFF
>TRBJ2-3|16|TRBV5-1
CASSAYRGEVKESQYF
>TRBJ2-7|17|TRBV6-1
CASSAQQRSAGGYGQYF
>TRBJ2-7|12|TRBV18
CASSGIAYEQYF
>TRBJ1-1|15|TRBV18
CASSPGQGMNTEAFF
>TRBJ2-7|14|TRBV7-2
CASSLTGQGYEQYF
>TRBJ2-1|15|TRBV18
CASSPRLAGTNEQFF
>TRBJ2-3|16|TRBV24-1
CATSDTRTGFTDTQYF
>TRBJ2-5|14|TRBV5-4
CASSNRLEAETQYF
>TRBJ1-1|14|TRBV2
CASSVNRGDTEAFF
>TRBJ1-3|18|TRBV4-2
CASSRIAVAKDSGNTIYF
>TRBJ1-2|15|TRBV19
CASTPDRGANYGYTF
>TRBJ2-2|14|TRBV12-5
CASASGGEIGELFF
>TRBJ2-5|16|TRBV3-1/TRBV3-2
CASSQRRGEGEETQYF
>TRBJ1-1|13|TRBV12-3/TRBV12-4
CASSREVNTEAFF
>TRBJ1-5|13|TRBV24-1
CATSAGADQPQHF